This T cell receptor (beta chain) was observed in a study of beta chain features in type 1 diabetes. All of the isolated RNA was reverse transcribed, so expressed TCRB transcripts were sequenced. Using immunoSEQ multiplex PCR, the repertoire was profiled, and TCRdb retains in-frame clones only, with some absent. The sample has roughly 610,000 clones; about 16% are singletons. CDR3 size: 14 residues. Trimming cost V 1 base and J 7 bases, with 12 bases left between them. Germline-derived CDR1 and CDR2 are SGHRS and YFSETQ. This clone was observed a handful of times. One heparinised blood draw, averaging approximately 120 mL, came from each donor.

This chain uses TRBV5-1 with TRBJ2-1, with D tentatively TRBD1 or TRBD2 (5 bases each). The TCR originated in a man between 18 and 35 years old in good health. Sequencing was performed on naive CD4+ T cells from blood. CDR3 coding DNA: TGCGCCAGCAGCTTGAAGGGGCCGGGGAATGAGCAGTTCTTC. This translates into CASSLKGPGNEQFF.